The rows below give T cell receptor beta chains drawn from one sample of a study of Graves' ophthalmopathy and Graves' hyperthyroidism. TCRdb processed the multiplex PCR reads anew with MiXCR; each CDR3 protein has one entry. The table includes about 550,000 distinct CDR3 sequences, about 35% detected once. The material sequenced was peripheral blood or thyroid tissue (not recorded which). These receptor sequences come from an adult man with Graves' hyperthyroidism. The CDR3 runs from the conserved cysteine through the conserved F or W. D genes are given only for firm matches. Expanded clones get a size class; other rows say once, few or many, or leave the size out.

TRBV20-1,TRBJ1-2,-,many,TGCAGTGCTAGGGGGGTGGACAGTAACTATGGCTACACCTTC,CSARGVDSNYGYTF
TRBV7-8,TRBJ2-5,-,many,TGTGCCAGCAGCTTAGCTATAGAACAAGAGACCCAGTACTTC,CASSLAIEQETQYF
TRBV6-1,TRBJ2-2,TRBD1,few,TGTGCCAGCAGTGAAGAGGGGGCGCACACCGGGGAGCTGTTTTTT,CASSEEGAHTGELFF
TRBV5-1,TRBJ2-5,-,many,TGCGCCAGCTCTCCGGGACGCGGAGGTGAGACCCAGTACTTC,CASSPGRGGETQYF
TRBV7-9,TRBJ1-3,-,-,TGTGCCAGCAGCGAAACCGGGACTAGCGGGTCTGGAAACACCATATATTTT,CASSETGTSGSGNTIYF
TRBV6-5,TRBJ2-7,-,-,TGTGCCAGCAGTTACTCTGGAATCTCCTACGAGCAGTGCTTC,CASSYSGISYEQCF
TRBV12-3/TRBV12-4,TRBJ2-3,-,-,TGTGCCAGGGAGCGGATCTTCACAGATACGCAGTATTTT,CARERIFTDTQYF
TRBV15,TRBJ1-2,TRBD1,-,TGTGCCACCAGCAGCGTGGCAGGGACAGGGGGCGCCGATGGCTACACCTTC,CATSSVAGTGGADGYTF
TRBV7-8,TRBJ1-6,TRBD1,-,TGTGCCAGCAGTTCACCCGGGACAGATTCACCCCTCCACTTT,CASSSPGTDSPLHF
TRBV6-1,TRBJ1-1,-,-,TGTGCCAGCAGCGAAGTGAGCAGGGTGGGGACTGAAGCTTTCTTT,CASSEVSRVGTEAFF
TRBV12-3/TRBV12-4,TRBJ1-2,-,many,TGTGCCAGCACGGACAGCCTTAACTATGGCTACACCTTC,CASTDSLNYGYTF
TRBV5-1,TRBJ2-7,-,-,TGCGCCAGCAGCTTAGGGCTCGGCGGCGGGCCCTCCTACGAGCAGTACTTC,CASSLGLGGGPSYEQYF
TRBV3-1,TRBJ1-4,-,few,TGTGCCAGCAGCCCGACCGACTGGGAACTGTTTTTT,CASSPTDWELFF
TRBV20-1,TRBJ1-6,-,-,TGCAGTGCTTCTAGGGGAAGGGACGACGGAGGGCTAAATTCACCCCTCCACTTT,CSASRGRDDGGLNSPLHF
TRBV20-1,TRBJ2-3,-,-,TGCAGCCCAAGGGGTCGGCGAGTCGGGGGCACAGATACGCAGTATTTT,CSPRGRRVGGTDTQYF
TRBV4-1,TRBJ2-7,-,-,TGCGCCAGCAGCCAAGGGGCGCTAGCGCCGTACGAGCAGTACTTC,CASSQGALAPYEQYF
TRBV5-4,TRBJ1-2,TRBD1,-,TGTGCCAGCAGCGCGTACGGGACAGGGGGCGGATACACCTATGGCTACACCTTC,CASSAYGTGGGYTYGYTF
TRBV2,TRBJ2-7,-,many,TGTGCCAGCAGTGAACGAGGGGCATATAGCTCCTACGAGCAGTACTTC,CASSERGAYSSYEQYF
TRBV2,TRBJ1-2,-,many,TGTGCCAGCAGTGAAGCTGGGGTGGGCTATGGCTACACCTTC,CASSEAGVGYGYTF
TRBV7-2,TRBJ2-7,-,-,TGTGCCAGCTCACCATTACCCGGGACGGCGAATTACGAGCGGTACTTC,CASSPLPGTANYERYF
TRBV11-3,TRBJ1-1,TRBD1,-,TGTGCCAGCAGTCGGGACAGGCCTATGAACACTGAAGCTTTCTTT,CASSRDRPMNTEAFF
TRBV29-1,TRBJ2-1,-,once,TGCAGCGTTGCTCTGGGGGAAGAGTTCGATGAGCAGTTCTTC,CSVALGEEFDEQFF
TRBV5-1,TRBJ2-7,TRBD1,many,TGCGCCAGCAGCAAGACAGGGGGAACGAGAGAGCAGTACTTC,CASSKTGGTREQYF
TRBV7-2,TRBJ1-2,TRBD1,many,TGTGCCAGCAGCTTAGATTTGGCTACAGGGGAGGATGGCTACACCTTC,CASSLDLATGEDGYTF
TRBV5-8,TRBJ1-1,-,many,TGTGCCAGCAGCGCCAAGGGCAGGGCTGAAGCTTTCTTT,CASSAKGRAEAFF
TRBV7-9,TRBJ2-5,TRBD1,many,TGTGCCAGCAGCTTAACAGGGGAATGGGAGACCCAGTACTTC,CASSLTGEWETQYF
TRBV24-1,TRBJ1-2,-,many,TGTGCCACCAGTGGGCCTGTTGTGGACCCCAAAGGCCCCTTCTATGGCTACACCTTC,CATSGPVVDPKGPFYGYTF
TRBV24-1,TRBJ1-4,TRBD1,-,TGTGCCACCAGATACCGGGACAGAACTAATGAAAAACTGTTTTTT,CATRYRDRTNEKLFF
TRBV7-6,TRBJ1-1,-,many,TGTGCCAGCAGAAAGACTGTGAACACTGAAGCTTTCTTT,CASRKTVNTEAFF
TRBV2,TRBJ2-1,TRBD2,-,TGTGCCAGCAGTGACACTAGCGGGGGGGATCATGAGCAGTTCTTC,CASSDTSGGDHEQFF
TRBV29-1,TRBJ1-1,-,-,TGCAGCGTCCTCCCAGAAGGGGGGCTAGGCACTGAAGCTTTCTTT,CSVLPEGGLGTEAFF
TRBV15,TRBJ1-2,-,-,TGTGCCACCAGCAGAGAGGTGGGCAACTATGGCTACACCTTC,CATSREVGNYGYTF
TRBV5-1,TRBJ1-1,-,many,TGCGCCACCAAACGAGGAGCTAGCACTGAAGCTTTCTTT,CATKRGASTEAFF
TRBV20-1,TRBJ1-2,-,many,TGCAGTGCTAGAGAGTTGGGGAGCGGTGGCTACACCTTC,CSARELGSGGYTF
TRBV18,TRBJ2-7,-,-,TGTGCCAGCTCACCGAGAACCCGATACGAGCAGTACTTC,CASSPRTRYEQYF
TRBV5-4,TRBJ2-2,-,few,TGTGCCAGCAGGGACCGGGCCACGAACACCGGGGAGCTGTTTTTT,CASRDRATNTGELFF
TRBV29-1,TRBJ2-3,TRBD2,-,TGCAGCGTTGACGGGCTCGGGGGGTCCTCCCAGTATTTT,CSVDGLGGSSQYF
TRBV25-1,TRBJ1-2,-,-,TGTGCCAGCAGTGAGGGGGGGCAACTATATGGCTACACCTTC,CASSEGGQLYGYTF
TRBV12-3/TRBV12-4,TRBJ1-1,TRBD1,-,TGTGCCAGCAGACAGGGGGCGGAGTGCGAAGCTTTCTTT,CASRQGAECEAFF
TRBV12-3/TRBV12-4,TRBJ2-7,TRBD2,-,TGCGCCAGCAGCCGCCCGACTAGCGGGAGGGCAGCCTACGAGCAGTACTTC,CASSRPTSGRAAYEQYF
TRBV6-2/TRBV6-3,TRBJ1-1,-,many,TGTGCCAGCAGGGAACAGGGTGACACTGAAGCTTTCTTT,CASREQGDTEAFF
TRBV7-8,TRBJ2-7,-,many,TGTGCCAGCAGCTCGACAGAGTACGAGCAGTACTTC,CASSSTEYEQYF
TRBV25-1,TRBJ1-1,TRBD1,many,TGTGCCAGCAGTGGTCAGGGGGCAAACACTGAAGCTTTCTTT,CASSGQGANTEAFF
TRBV7-9,TRBJ1-1,-,many,TGTGCCAGCAGCCCCGGGACCGCAACCCTATTTGGAGCTTTCTTT,CASSPGTATLFGAFF
TRBV14,TRBJ2-5,TRBD1,-,TGTGCCAGCAGCCTTGGACAGGGAGAAGAGACCAAGTACTTC,CASSLGQGEETKYF
TRBV12-5,TRBJ2-7,-,few,TGTGCTAGTGCCTTTACAGGTGGGGGATCCTACGAGCAGTACTTC,CASAFTGGGSYEQYF
TRBV13,TRBJ1-1,-,many,TGTGCCAGCAGCTTACGGCGTACTGAAGCTTTCTTT,CASSLRRTEAFF
TRBV5-1,TRBJ2-3,-,-,TGCGCCAGCAGCTTGGGGTCCGGGATCACAGATACGCAGTATTTT,CASSLGSGITDTQYF
TRBV15,TRBJ2-2,-,many,TGTGCCACCAGCAGATTGGGGACCTCTAACACCGGGGAGCTGTTTTTT,CATSRLGTSNTGELFF
TRBV20-1,TRBJ2-1,-,-,TGCAGTGCCCCAGATGAGGACAATGAGCAGTTCTTC,CSAPDEDNEQFF